The present TCR beta chain was sequenced within a study of cytomegalovirus exposure and HLA in healthy donors. Primers for the PCR totalled 60 Vbeta and 13 Jbeta. The assay was immunoSEQ multiplex PCR, and TCRdb's table has in-frame clones only and misses some. The sample has 100,000 to 150,000 clones; the top ten hold over 1.5%. Overall study findings and caveats: Reportedly, HLA-A and HLA-B alleles of most subjects were accurately predicted from TCR beta. Most TCR sequences showed up rarely, but some public TCRs showed up in many donors.

This CDR3 contains 15 residues. V was trimmed by 7 bases and J by 1 base, leaving 14 bases between them. CDR1 and CDR2 (germline): SGHTA, FQGTGA. As for this clone: What it recognizes is unknown.

The gene calls are TRBV7-3 and TRBJ1-5; D ambiguous. Sequencing used PBMCs. The TCR sequence derives from a man aged 18 to 29 in good health and CMV-seronegative. The CDR3 DNA reads as TGTGCCAGCATCCGAGGGCGGGCGAGCAATCAGCCCCAGCATTTT. Residues: CASIRGRASNQPQHF.